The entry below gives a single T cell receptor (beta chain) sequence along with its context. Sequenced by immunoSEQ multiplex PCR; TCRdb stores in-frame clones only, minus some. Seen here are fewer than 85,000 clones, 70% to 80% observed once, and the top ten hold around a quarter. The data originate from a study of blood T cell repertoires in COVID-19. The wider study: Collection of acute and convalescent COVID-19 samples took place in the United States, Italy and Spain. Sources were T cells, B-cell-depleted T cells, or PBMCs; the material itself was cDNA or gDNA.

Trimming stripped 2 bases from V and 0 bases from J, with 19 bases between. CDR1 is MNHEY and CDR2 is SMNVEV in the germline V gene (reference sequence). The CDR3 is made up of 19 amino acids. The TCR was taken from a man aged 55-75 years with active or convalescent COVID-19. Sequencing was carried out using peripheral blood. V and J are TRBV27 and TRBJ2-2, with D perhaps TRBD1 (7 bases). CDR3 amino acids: CASSLGARGELANTGELFF. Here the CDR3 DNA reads TGTGCCAGCAGTTTAGGGGCCAGGGGGGAACTCGCGAACACCGGGGAGCTGTTTTTT.